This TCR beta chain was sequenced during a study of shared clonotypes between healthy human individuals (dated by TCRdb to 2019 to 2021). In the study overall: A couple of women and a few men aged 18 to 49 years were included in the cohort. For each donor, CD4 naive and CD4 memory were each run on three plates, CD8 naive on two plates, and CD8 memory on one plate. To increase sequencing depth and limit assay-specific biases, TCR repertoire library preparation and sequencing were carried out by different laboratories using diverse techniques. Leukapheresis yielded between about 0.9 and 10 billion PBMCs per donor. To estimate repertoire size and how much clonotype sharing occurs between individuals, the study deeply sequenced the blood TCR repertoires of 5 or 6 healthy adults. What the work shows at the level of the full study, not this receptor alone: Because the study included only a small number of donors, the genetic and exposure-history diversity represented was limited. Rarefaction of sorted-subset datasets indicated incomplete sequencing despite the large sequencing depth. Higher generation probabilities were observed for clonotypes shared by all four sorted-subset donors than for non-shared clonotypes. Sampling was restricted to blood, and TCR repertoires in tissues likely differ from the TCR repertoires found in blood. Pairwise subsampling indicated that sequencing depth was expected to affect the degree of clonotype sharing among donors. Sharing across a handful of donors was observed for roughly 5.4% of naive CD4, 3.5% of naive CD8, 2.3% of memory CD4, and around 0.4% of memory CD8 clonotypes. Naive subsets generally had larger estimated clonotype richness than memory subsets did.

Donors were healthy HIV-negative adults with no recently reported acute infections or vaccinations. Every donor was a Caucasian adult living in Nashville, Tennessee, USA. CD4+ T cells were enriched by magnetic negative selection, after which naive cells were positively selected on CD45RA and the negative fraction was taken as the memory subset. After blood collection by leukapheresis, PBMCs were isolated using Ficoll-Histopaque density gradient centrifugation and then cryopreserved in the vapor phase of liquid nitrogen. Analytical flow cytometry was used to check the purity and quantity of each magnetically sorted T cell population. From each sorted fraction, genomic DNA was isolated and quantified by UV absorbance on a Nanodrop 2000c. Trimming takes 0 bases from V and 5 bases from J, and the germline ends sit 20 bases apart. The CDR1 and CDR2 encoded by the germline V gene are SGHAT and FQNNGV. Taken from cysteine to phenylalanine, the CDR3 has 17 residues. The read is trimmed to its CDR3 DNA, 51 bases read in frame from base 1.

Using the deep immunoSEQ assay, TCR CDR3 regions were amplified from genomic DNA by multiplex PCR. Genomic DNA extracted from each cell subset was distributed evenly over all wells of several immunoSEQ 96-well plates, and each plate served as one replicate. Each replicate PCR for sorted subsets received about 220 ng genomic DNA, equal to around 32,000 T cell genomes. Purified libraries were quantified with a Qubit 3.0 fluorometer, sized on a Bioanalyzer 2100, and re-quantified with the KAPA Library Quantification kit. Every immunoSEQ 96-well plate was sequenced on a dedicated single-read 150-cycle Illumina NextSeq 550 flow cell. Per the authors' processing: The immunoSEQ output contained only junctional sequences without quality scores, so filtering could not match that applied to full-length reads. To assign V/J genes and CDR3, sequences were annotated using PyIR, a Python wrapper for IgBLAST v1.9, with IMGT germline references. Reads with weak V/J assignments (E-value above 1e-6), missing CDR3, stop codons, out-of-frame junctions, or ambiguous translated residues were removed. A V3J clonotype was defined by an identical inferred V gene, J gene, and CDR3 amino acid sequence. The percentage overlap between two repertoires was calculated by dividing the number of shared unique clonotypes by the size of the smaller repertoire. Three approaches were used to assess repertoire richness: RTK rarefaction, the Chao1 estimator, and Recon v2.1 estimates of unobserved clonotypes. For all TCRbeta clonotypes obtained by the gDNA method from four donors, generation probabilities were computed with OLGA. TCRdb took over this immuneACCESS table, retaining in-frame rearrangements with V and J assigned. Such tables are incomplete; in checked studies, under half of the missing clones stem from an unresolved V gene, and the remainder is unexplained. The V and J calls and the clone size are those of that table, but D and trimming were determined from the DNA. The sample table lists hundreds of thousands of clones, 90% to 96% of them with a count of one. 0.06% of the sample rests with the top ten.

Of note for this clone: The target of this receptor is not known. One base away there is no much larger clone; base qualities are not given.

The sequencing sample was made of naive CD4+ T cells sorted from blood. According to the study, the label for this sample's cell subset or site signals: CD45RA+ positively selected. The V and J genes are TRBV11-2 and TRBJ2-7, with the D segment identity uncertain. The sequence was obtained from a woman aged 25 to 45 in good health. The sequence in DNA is TGTGCCAGCAGCTTAGATTACGGCAGTCTTAGCTTACACGAGCAGTACTTC. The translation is CASSLDYGSLSLHEQYF.